A selection of T cell receptor beta chains follows, all from one sample in a study of CD8 T cells in ankylosing spondylitis. TCRdb independently ran MiXCR on the 5' RACE reads; one entry per CDR3 protein. The table has 250,000 or so distinct CDR3 sequences, about 11% seen once. Sequencing was performed on blood, either unsorted or a sorted T cell fraction (not recorded which). The source is a male donor with ankylosing spondylitis or in good health (not recorded which). The CDR3 runs from the conserved cysteine through the conserved F or W. A D gene is named only where the DNA matches it firmly. Clone size is not always given. Where it is, it says once, few, many or a class for expanded clones.

v_gene: TRBV27; d_gene: NA; j_gene: TRBJ2-1; abundance: many; CDR3aa: CASSNGTLPYNEQFF; CDR3nt: TGTGCCAGCAGTAACGGCACACTACCTTACAATGAGCAGTTCTTC
v_gene: TRBV29-1; d_gene: TRBD2; j_gene: TRBJ2-3; abundance: many; CDR3aa: CSVGGRSTDTQYF; CDR3nt: TGCAGCGTCGGCGGGAGGAGCACAGATACGCAGTATTTT
v_gene: TRBV9; d_gene: NA; j_gene: TRBJ2-1; abundance: many; CDR3aa: CASSVGRVDEQFF; CDR3nt: TGTGCCAGCAGCGTAGGCAGGGTCGATGAGCAGTTCTTC
v_gene: TRBV7-9; d_gene: NA; j_gene: TRBJ1-1; abundance: few; CDR3aa: CASSLAGGVNTEAFF; CDR3nt: TGTGCCAGCAGCTTAGCAGGAGGGGTGAACACTGAAGCTTTCTTT
v_gene: TRBV20-1; d_gene: NA; j_gene: TRBJ1-5; abundance: NA; CDR3aa: CSAQSDSNQPQHF; CDR3nt: TGCAGTGCTCAATCAGACAGCAATCAGCCCCAGCATTTT
v_gene: TRBV28; d_gene: NA; j_gene: TRBJ1-3; abundance: many; CDR3aa: CASYHFMAGAGNTIYF; CDR3nt: TGTGCCAGCTATCACTTTATGGCAGGAGCTGGAAACACCATATATTTT
v_gene: TRBV20-1; d_gene: TRBD1; j_gene: TRBJ1-1; abundance: many; CDR3aa: CSARPAGGWVTEAFF; CDR3nt: TGCAGTGCTAGACCGGCAGGGGGGTGGGTCACTGAAGCTTTCTTT
v_gene: TRBV6-5; d_gene: TRBD2; j_gene: TRBJ2-2; abundance: NA; CDR3aa: CASSRRTSRNTGELFF; CDR3nt: TGTGCCAGCAGCCGTAGGACTAGCCGGAACACCGGGGAGCTGTTTTTT
v_gene: TRBV7-9; d_gene: NA; j_gene: TRBJ2-2; abundance: many; CDR3aa: CATPRGNTGELFF; CDR3nt: TGTGCCACCCCGCGGGGGAACACCGGGGAGCTGTTTTTT
v_gene: TRBV5-1; d_gene: NA; j_gene: TRBJ2-3; abundance: many; CDR3aa: CASTPYGTTDTQYF; CDR3nt: TGCGCCAGCACCCCCTACGGGACCACAGATACGCAGTATTTT
v_gene: TRBV4-1; d_gene: NA; j_gene: TRBJ2-2; abundance: many; CDR3aa: CASSQVGQGTGELFF; CDR3nt: TGCGCCAGCAGCCAAGTTGGGCAGGGCACAGGGGAGCTGTTTTTT
v_gene: TRBV20-1; d_gene: TRBD2; j_gene: TRBJ2-5; abundance: many; CDR3aa: CSARNSGGASETQYF; CDR3nt: TGCAGTGCTAGAAATAGCGGGGGGGCATCAGAGACCCAGTACTTC
v_gene: TRBV3-1; d_gene: NA; j_gene: TRBJ1-1; abundance: few; CDR3aa: CASSQGTVNTEAFF; CDR3nt: TGTGCCAGCAGCCAAGGGACGGTGAACACTGAAGCTTTCTTT